This T cell receptor (beta chain) was retrieved from a study of Ad26.COV2.S vaccination and SARS-CoV-2 variants (dated by TCRdb to the early 2020s). Background for the entire study: Donors in the vaccine arm were drawn from COV1001, a phase I-IIa trial of Ad26.COV2.S in healthy adults that was multicentre, randomized, double-blind and placebo-controlled. Investigators did not know the trial group allocation while performing experiments and assessing outcomes. The TCR-sequenced set comprised around 30 samples: approximately 19 Ad26.COV2.S vaccine recipients, 5 placebo recipients and 8 SARS-CoV-2 convalescent individuals. The specificity and breadth of SARS-CoV-2-reactive T cell receptors after Ad26.COV2.S vaccination were assessed by TCRbeta repertoire sequencing. Ad26.COV2.S was administered intramuscularly at a dose of 5x10^10 or 1x10^11 viral particles, either as one shot or as two shots given 56 days apart. Trial participants were randomized into five groups of five, in which low-dose or high-dose Ad26.COV2.S was given once or twice, or placebo was given on both occasions. Points the paper makes about the study in general: It was noted by the authors that total T cell responses may have been underestimated by the TCR breadth and depth analyses. Higher spike-specific TCR breadth was observed in Ad26.COV2.S recipients than in placebo recipients (P = 0.0014). The study was not powered for comparison of responses between vaccine doses or regimens. Vaccine and placebo recipients had comparable non-spike TCR breadth, which fits with the vaccine containing only spike. Substantial breadth of spike-specific CD8+ and CD4+ T cell responses was reported after vaccination.

Per the publication, the treatment or condition label means: over 15 received Ad26.COV2.S at low or high dose, single or two shots; about 5 received placebo; per-sample allocation not given. For vaccine and placebo recipients, the sequenced repertoires came from samples collected on day 63 after the first injection. Cohort 1b enrolled roughly 25 adults aged 18-55 years at a single site in Boston, USA, between 29 July and 7 August 2020. Ad26.COV2.S was a replication-incompetent adenovirus type 26 vector expressing a prefusion-stabilized SARS-CoV-2 spike protein from the original Wuhan strain. TCRbeta CDR3 regions were sequenced with the immunoSEQ Assay. After extraction, genomic DNA underwent amplification by bias-controlled multiplex PCR, followed by high-throughput sequencing. The published analysis was carried out like this. To quantify the absolute abundance of each unique TCRbeta CDR3 region, sequences were collapsed and filtered. T cell fraction was estimated by normalizing TCRbeta template counts to usable DNA, with usable DNA measured through amplification of reference genes found in all nucleated cells. Repertoire TCRs were annotated as SARS-CoV-2-specific by exact matching of V gene, CDR3 amino acid sequence and J gene to a known reactive TCR set. The reference SARS-CoV-2 TCR set was obtained from MIRA and was filtered for enrichment in COVID-19-positive ImmuneCODE repertoires, whereby public or cross-reactive TCRs were removed. Using the MIRA antigens, annotated TCRs were further analysed by specific ORF or by position within an ORF. Breadth was defined as the number of annotated unique rearrangements divided by the total number of unique productive rearrangements, and depth was defined as the summed frequency of the annotated unique rearrangements. Two-sided Wilcoxon rank-sum tests were used to compare TCR breadth between groups. TCRdb provides this immuneACCESS table in a form limited to in-frame rearrangements. Some clones are lacking; in checked studies, under half of them reflect an unresolved V gene, and why the rest are absent is not known. For V, J and clone size, that table is used; D and trimming come from the DNA. The sample includes 440,000 or so clones, with roughly 87% observed a single time. The ten largest clones represent 1.7% of the sample.

On this clone itself: Its antigen target is currently unknown. Per-base qualities were not stored, and no clone one base away is much larger.

From the germline V gene, CDR1 is KGHSH and CDR2 is LQKENI. Germline trimming: 4 bases from V, 3 bases from J; junction bases outside gene matches: 6. Spanning cysteine to phenylalanine, the CDR3 consists of 15 amino acids. Solely the CDR3 DNA is kept, with 45 bases framed from the first base. The material sequenced was peripheral blood, taken in a trial of Ad26.COV2.S vaccine versus placebo. This TCR derives from a person between 18 and 65 years old who received the Ad26.COV2.S COVID-19 vaccine or a placebo. This chain joins TRBV18 to TRBJ2-7; TRBD1 fits 10 bases in the junction. The DNA is TGTGCCAGCTCACAAAACCGGGACAGGGGCTACGAGCAGTACTTC. Its amino acids are CASSQNRDRGYEQYF.